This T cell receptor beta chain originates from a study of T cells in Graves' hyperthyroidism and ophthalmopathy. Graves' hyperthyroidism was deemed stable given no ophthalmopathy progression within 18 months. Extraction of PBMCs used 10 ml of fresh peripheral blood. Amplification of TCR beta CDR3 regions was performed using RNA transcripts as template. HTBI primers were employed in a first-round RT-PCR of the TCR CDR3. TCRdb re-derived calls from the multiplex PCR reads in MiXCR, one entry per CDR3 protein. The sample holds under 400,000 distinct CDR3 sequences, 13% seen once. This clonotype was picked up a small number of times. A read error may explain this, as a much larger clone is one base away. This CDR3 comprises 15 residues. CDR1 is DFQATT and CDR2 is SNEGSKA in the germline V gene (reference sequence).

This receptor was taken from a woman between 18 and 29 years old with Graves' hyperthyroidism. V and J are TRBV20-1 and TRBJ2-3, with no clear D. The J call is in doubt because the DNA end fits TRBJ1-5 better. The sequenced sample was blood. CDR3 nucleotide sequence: TGCAGTGCTAGAGGGCCCACCGTTAGCACAGATACGCAGCATTTT. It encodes CSARGPTVSTDTQHF.